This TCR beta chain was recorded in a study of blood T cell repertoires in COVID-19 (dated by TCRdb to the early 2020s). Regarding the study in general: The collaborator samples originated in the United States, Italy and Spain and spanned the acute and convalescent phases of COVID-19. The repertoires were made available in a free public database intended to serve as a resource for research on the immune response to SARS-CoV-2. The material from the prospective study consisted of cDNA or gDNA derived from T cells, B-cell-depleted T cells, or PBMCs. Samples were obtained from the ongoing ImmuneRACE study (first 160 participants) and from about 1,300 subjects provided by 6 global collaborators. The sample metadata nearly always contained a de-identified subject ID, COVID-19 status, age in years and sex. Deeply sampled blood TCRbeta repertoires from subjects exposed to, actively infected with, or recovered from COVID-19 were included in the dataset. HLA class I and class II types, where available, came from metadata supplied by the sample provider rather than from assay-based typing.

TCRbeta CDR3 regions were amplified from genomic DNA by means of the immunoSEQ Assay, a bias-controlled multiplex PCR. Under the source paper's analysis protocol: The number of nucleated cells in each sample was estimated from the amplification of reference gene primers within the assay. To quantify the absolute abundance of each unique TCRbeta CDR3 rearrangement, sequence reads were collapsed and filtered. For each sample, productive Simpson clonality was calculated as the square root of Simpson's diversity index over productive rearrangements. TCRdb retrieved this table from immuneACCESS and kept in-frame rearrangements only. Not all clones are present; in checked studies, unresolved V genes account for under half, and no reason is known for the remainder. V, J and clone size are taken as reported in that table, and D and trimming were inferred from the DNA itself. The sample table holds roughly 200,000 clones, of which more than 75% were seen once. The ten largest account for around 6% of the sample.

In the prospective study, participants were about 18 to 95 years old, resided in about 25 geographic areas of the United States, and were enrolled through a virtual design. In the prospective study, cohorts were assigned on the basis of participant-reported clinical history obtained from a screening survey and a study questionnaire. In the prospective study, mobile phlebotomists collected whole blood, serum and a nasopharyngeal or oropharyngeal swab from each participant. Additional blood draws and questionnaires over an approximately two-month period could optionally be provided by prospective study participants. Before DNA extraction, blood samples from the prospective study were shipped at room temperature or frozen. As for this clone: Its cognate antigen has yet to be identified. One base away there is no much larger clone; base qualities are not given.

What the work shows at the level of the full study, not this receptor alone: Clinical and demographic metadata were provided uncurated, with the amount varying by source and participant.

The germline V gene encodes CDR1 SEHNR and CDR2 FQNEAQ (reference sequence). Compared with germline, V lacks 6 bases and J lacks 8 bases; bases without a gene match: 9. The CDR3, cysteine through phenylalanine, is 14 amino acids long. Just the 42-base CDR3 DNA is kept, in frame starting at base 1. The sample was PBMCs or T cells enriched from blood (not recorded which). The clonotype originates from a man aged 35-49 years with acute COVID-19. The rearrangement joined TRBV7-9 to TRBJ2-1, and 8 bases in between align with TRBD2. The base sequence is TGTGCCAGCAGGGCAACCGGGACTAGAGATGAGCAGTTCTTC. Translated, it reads CASRATGTRDEQFF.